Following are 19 T cell receptor beta chains from one sample sequenced in a study of T-cell memory formation after mild COVID-19. TCRdb reprocessed the 5' RACE reads via MiXCR and lists one record per CDR3 protein. The data show about 410,000 distinct CDR3 sequences, with 23% seen just once and approximately 14% held by the top ten. Material: PBMCs or a T cell subset sorted from them (not recorded which). Receptor source: an adult woman who had mild COVID-19 (a few samples of this study predate the infection). Cell type and time point are not known.

This clonotype was counted only a few times. The V and J genes are TRBV5-1 and TRBJ2-3, with 11 bases fitting TRBD1. Germline V gene sequence: CDR1 SGHRS, CDR2 YFSETQ. Unmatched junction bases numbered 5, after V lost 3 bases and J lost 5 bases. The CDR3 length is 15 residues. In DNA form, the CDR3 reads TGCGCCAGCAGCTCGCTGGGGACAGGGGGAGATACGCAGTATTTT. Its protein product is CASSSLGTGGDTQYF.

The V gene is TRBV30, the J gene TRBJ2-2, with 10 positions matching TRBD1. The CDR3 runs 15 residues. Germline V gene lookup returns CDR1 GTSNPN and CDR2 SVGIG (reference sequence). Losses at the gene ends were 5 bases for V and 5 bases for J; bases not matched to a gene: 8. The CDR3 sequence: CAWGHRDRGTGELFF. CDR3 bases: TGTGCCTGGGGCCACCGGGACAGGGGTACCGGGGAGCTGTTTTTT. The full variable domain, rest sourced from reference TRBV30 and TRBJ2-2, is SQTIHQWPATLVQPVGSPLSLECTVEGTSNPNLYWYRQAAGRGLQLLFYSVGIGQISSEVPQNLSASRPQDRQFILSSKKLLLSDSGFYLCAWGHRDRGTGELFFGEGSRLTVL.

This clonotype was picked up a small number of times. This chain connects TRBV7-2 to TRBJ2-3, with 13 positions matching TRBD2. With 5 bases clipped from V and 9 bases from J, the junction kept 11 bases outside the gene matches. This CDR3 region has 16 residues. Germline V gene lookup returns CDR1 SGHTA and CDR2 FQGNSA. Here the CDR3 reads CASSLGAGLAGHTQYF. The CDR3 coding sequence is TGTGCCAGCAGCCTCGGGGCGGGACTAGCGGGACACACGCAGTATTTT.

CDR3 sequence: CASKESSYNEQFF. CDR3 DNA sequence: TGTGCCAGCAAAGAAAGCTCCTACAATGAGCAGTTCTTC. The rearrangement uses TRBV6-2 or TRBV6-3 and TRBJ2-1, with D uncertain. The length of the CDR3 is 13 residues. Germline CDR1 is MNHEY and CDR2 is SVGEGT. With 7 bases removed from V and 0 bases from J, the gap between germline ends came to 7 bases.

The chain employs TRBV7-6 and TRBJ2-2; no firm D call. This CDR3 comprises 13 residues. Germline V gene lookup returns CDR1 SGHVS and CDR2 FNYEAQ. V was trimmed by 5 bases and J by 3 bases, leaving 7 bases between them. CDR3 protein: CASSVEYTGELFF. The CDR3, as DNA: TGTGCCAGCAGCGTAGAGTACACCGGGGAGCTGTTTTTT.

This clonotype is a singleton in its sample. The chain couples TRBV20-1 to TRBJ2-1; TRBD1 matches 7 bases. CDR3 length equals 14 residues. The germline V gene has CDR1 DFQATT and CDR2 SNEGSKA (reference sequence). V lost 3 bases to trimming and J lost 5 bases; unmatched junction nucleotides: 7. The DNA of the CDR3 is TGCAGTGCTAGTGAGGGACAGACTGACAATGAGCAGTTCTTC. This sequence encodes CSASEGQTDNEQFF.

This clonotype has just a few counts. The rearrangement joins TRBV9 to TRBJ2-3; D may be TRBD1 or TRBD2 (5 bases each). There are 14 residues in the CDR3. Germline CDR1 reads SGDLS; CDR2 reads YYNGEE. The V and J ends lost 0 bases and 9 bases respectively, with 14 bases between them. CDR3 sequence (DNA): TGTGCCAGCAGCGTAGAAATGGGGGTGCAGACGCAGTATTTT. Protein product: CASSVEMGVQTQYF. The entire variable domain, with the rest obtained from reference TRBV9 and TRBJ2-3, is as follows: DSGVTQTPKHLITATGQRVTLRCSPRSGDLSVYWYQQSLDQGLQFLIQYYNGEERAKGNILERFSAQQFPDLHSELNLSSLELGDSALYFCASSVEMGVQTQYFGPGTRLTVL.

This clonotype was seen once. The chain joins TRBV6-5 to TRBJ1-5; no clear D gene. CDR3 length: 15 amino acids. Germline lookup yields CDR1 MNHEY and CDR2 SVGAGI. V dropped 6 bases and J dropped 0 bases, with 12 bases sitting between them. CDR3: CASSPLPYSNQPQHF. CDR3 in DNA: TGTGCCAGCAGCCCCCTCCCGTATAGCAATCAGCCCCAGCATTTT.

The V call is TRBV12-3 or TRBV12-4, the J call TRBJ1-5; D perhaps matches TRBD1 (6 bases). The CDR3 is 15 residues long. With 4 bases removed from V and 0 bases from J, the gap between germline ends came to 10 bases. In DNA, the CDR3 is TGTGCCAGCAGTTACGACAGGCATAGCAATCAGCCCCAGCATTTT. This sequence encodes CASSYDRHSNQPQHF.

The chain couples TRBV12-3 or TRBV12-4 to TRBJ2-3; weak D call: TRBD2 (6 bases). V shed 6 bases and J shed 5 bases, with 9 bases lying between them. The CDR3 extends over 12 amino acids. As DNA, the CDR3 is TGTGCCAGCAGGTCAGCGGGAGATACGCAGTATTTT. It codes for CASRSAGDTQYF.

This clonotype was detected only a few times. This chain uses TRBV19 with TRBJ2-3, with a weak D call TRBD2 (5 bases). In germline, CDR1 is LNHDA, CDR2 SQIVND (reference sequence). The CDR3 totals 15 residues. V lost 5 bases, J lost 4 bases, and 16 bases lay in between. The CDR3 DNA sequence: TGTGCCAGTAGTTATACTAGTACTCCATCAGATACGCAGTATTTT. Amino acids: CASSYTSTPSDTQYF.

This clonotype was seen more than once but under ten times. The rearrangement uses TRBV30 and TRBJ1-1; possibly TRBD1 for D (5 bases). V was cut by 0 bases and J by 4 bases, with 12 bases left in between. Germline loops: CDR1 GTSNPN, CDR2 SVGIG (reference sequence). There are 14 residues in the CDR3. The CDR3, as DNA: TGTGCCTGGAGTGTACCGGCCGGGGGCACTGAAGCTTTCTTT. It encodes CAWSVPAGGTEAFF. The full variable domain, its missing parts supplied by reference TRBV30 and TRBJ1-1, is SQTIHQWPATLVQPVGSPLSLECTVEGTSNPNLYWYRQAAGRGLQLLFYSVGIGQISSEVPQNLSASRPQDRQFILSSKKLLLSDSGFYLCAWSVPAGGTEAFFGQGTRLTVV.

This clonotype was observed a few times. V gene TRBV7-9 combines with J gene TRBJ2-7; the D is unclear. This CDR3 has 14 residues. The germline CDR1 and CDR2 sequences are SEHNR and FQNEAQ (reference sequence). V was cut by 1 base and J by 2 bases, with 9 bases left in between. DNA of the CDR3: TGTGCCAGCAGCTTAGTCACAGTGCCCTACGAGCAGTACTTC. This translates into CASSLVTVPYEQYF.

J is TRBJ2-1 and V is TRBV4-2, with TRBD2 matching over 11 bases. The ends lost 3 bases at V and 0 bases at J; junction bases unmatched: 4. Germline values: CDR1 LGHNA, CDR2 YNFKEQ. CDR3 length equals 17 residues. The CDR3: CASSHTSGGSSYNEQFF. DNA of the CDR3: TGTGCCAGCAGCCACACTAGCGGGGGTAGCTCCTACAATGAGCAGTTCTTC.

This clonotype was seen more than once but under ten times. The chain links TRBV3-1 to TRBJ2-7; TRBD1 matches at 8 bases. V was clipped by 5 bases and J by 3 bases; unmatched bases: 6. CDR1 and CDR2 from the germline V gene are LGHDT and YNNKEL (reference sequence). The CDR3 is made up of 14 amino acids. The CDR3 protein is CASSNDRGGYEQYF. For the CDR3, the DNA is TGTGCCAGCAGCAATGACAGGGGCGGCTACGAGCAGTACTTC.

Note on this clonotype: The junction and the germline gene differ at one end; a read error may be behind it. The CDR3 nucleotides read TGTGCCAGCAGTTTAAGGTCCAGGGAAAGACTGTTTTTT. This gives the protein CASSLRSRERLFF. The chain employs TRBV12-3 or TRBV12-4 and TRBJ1-4; TRBD1 might be the D (5 bases). This CDR3 has 13 amino acids.

V and J are TRBV24-1 and TRBJ2-1; 13 bases align to TRBD2. The CDR3 length is 19 residues. With 3 bases clipped from V and 0 bases from J, the junction kept 7 bases outside the gene matches. Germline loops: CDR1 KGHDR, CDR2 SFDVKD. In DNA form, the CDR3 reads TGTGCCACCAGTGATGCCGCCGGGACTAGCGGGGCCTCCTACAATGAGCAGTTCTTC. This gives the protein CATSDAAGTSGASYNEQFF.

J is TRBJ2-3 and V is TRBV7-8, with D uncertain. Germline V CDR1 and CDR2: SGHVS, FQNEAQ. The CDR3 runs 13 residues. The ends were cut back, 5 bases at V and 0 bases at J, with 6 bases in the middle. The CDR3 region has the DNA TGTGCCAGCAGCATCTATAGCACAGATACGCAGTATTTT. This sequence encodes CASSIYSTDTQYF.

The J gene is TRBJ2-1, the V gene TRBV29-1; tentatively, D is TRBD2 (5 bases). Trimming took 4 bases from V and 6 from J, leaving 13 bases between them. Germline V gives CDR1 SQVTM, CDR2 ANQGSEA. This CDR3 contains 13 residues. CDR3 coding DNA: TGCAGCGTTGGCGAGGGTCGCGGCAATGAGCAGTTCTTC. This gives the protein CSVGEGRGNEQFF.